Below are 21 T cell receptor beta chains sequenced from a single sample in a study of sequential checkpoint blockade in melanoma. The treatment is: randomized to nivolumab then ipilimumab (arm A) or the reverse (arm B). Only in-frame clones appear in the TCRdb table, and some are missing; sequencing was by immunoSEQ multiplex PCR. This table holds 10,000 to 13,000 clones, approximately 71% found once. The specimen comprised CD8+ T cells sorted from blood (inferred from file names), sampled from a patient given nivolumab and ipilimumab in sequence. These receptors were collected from a human donor with melanoma.

The chain links TRBV10-3 to TRBJ1-1; tentatively, D is TRBD1 (6 bases). CDR3 length: 14 amino acids. Trimming took off 0 bases at V and 5 bases at J, with 10 bases between the two ends. Germline V gene lookup returns CDR1 ENHRY and CDR2 SYGVKD. The CDR3 region is CAISESAGVTEAFF. The CDR3 DNA sequence: TGTGCCATCAGTGAGTCGGCAGGGGTGACTGAAGCTTTCTTT.

This chain uses TRBV7-9 with TRBJ2-7; 7 bases match TRBD1. Germline lookup yields CDR1 SEHNR and CDR2 FQNEAQ (reference sequence). The CDR3 is 13 amino acids. Trimming at V came to 5 bases and at J to 3 bases, leaving 4 bases not matched to a gene. This chain's CDR3 is CASSRDSFYEQYF. The CDR3 DNA sequence: TGTGCCAGCAGCAGGGACAGCTTCTACGAGCAGTACTTC.

The V and J genes are TRBV6-5 and TRBJ2-7; TRBD1 agrees at 9 bases. The CDR3 extends over 16 amino acids. Germline CDR1 reads MNHEY; CDR2 reads SVGAGI. Trimming took 2 bases from V and 1 from J; bases not matched to a gene: 6. The CDR3 protein is CASSYSTGGRSYEQYF. DNA for the CDR3: TGTGCCAGCAGTTACAGCACAGGGGGCCGTTCCTACGAGCAGTACTTC.

V and J are TRBV29-1 and TRBJ2-7; 14 nucleotides agree with TRBD2. Germline V gene sequence: CDR1 SQVTM, CDR2 ANQGSEA. The V and J ends lost 6 bases and 4 bases, in that order; junction bases with no gene match: 8. The CDR3 is 15 amino acids. CDR3 in amino acids: CSVGTSGRKGYEQYF. CDR3 nucleotides: TGCAGCGTAGGGACTAGCGGGAGAAAGGGGTACGAGCAGTACTTC.

The rearrangement uses TRBV10-1 and TRBJ2-5, with D perhaps TRBD1 (6 bases). Looked up from germline, CDR1 is WNHNN and CDR2 is SYGVQD (reference sequence). Trimming stripped 2 bases from V and 7 bases from J, with 17 bases between. The CDR3 totals 15 residues. CDR3 in DNA: TGCGCCAGCAGTGAGACGACAGGCCTACTACGGACCCAGTACTTC. The encoded protein is CASSETTGLLRTQYF.

The genes are TRBV7-8 and TRBJ2-3; 8 bases line up with TRBD2. With 5 bases clipped from V and 5 bases from J, the junction kept 9 bases outside the gene matches. The CDR3 has 15 residues. Germline V gene data show CDR1 as SGHVS and CDR2 as FQNEAQ. The CDR3 loop reads CASSLLAGAVDTQYF. The CDR3 bases are TGTGCCAGCAGCCTCCTAGCGGGCGCGGTAGATACGCAGTATTTT.

The rearrangement links TRBV13 to TRBJ1-1; possibly TRBD1 for D (5 bases). The CDR3 spans 13 residues. V lost 4 bases to trimming and J lost 5 bases, with 11 bases between them. Per germline, CDR1 PRHDT and CDR2 FYEKMQ (reference sequence). CDR3 region: CASSSLRVTEAFF. CDR3 in DNA: TGTGCCAGCAGCTCACTCAGGGTAACTGAAGCTTTCTTT.

This chain joins TRBV19 and TRBJ2-1; 7 bases align to TRBD1. Germline lookup yields CDR1 LNHDA and CDR2 SQIVND (reference sequence). This CDR3 is built from 15 residues. Unmatched junction bases numbered 7, after V lost 6 bases and J lost 2 bases. This CDR3 is CASSPTGVPYNEQFF. Here the CDR3 DNA reads TGTGCCAGTAGCCCTACAGGGGTCCCCTACAATGAGCAGTTCTTC.

This clone was observed a few times. CDR3 nucleotide sequence: TGTGCCAGCAGCCGGACTGTTAATCAGCCCCAGCATTTT. This encodes CASSRTVNQPQHF. The gene calls are TRBV7-9 and TRBJ1-5; unclear D gene. The ends were cut back, 5 bases at V and 4 bases at J, with 9 bases in the middle. This CDR3 has 13 residues. From germline, CDR1 is SEHNR and CDR2 FQNEAQ (reference sequence).

The J gene is TRBJ2-5, the V gene TRBV7-9, with 10 nucleotides matching TRBD2. Germline lookup yields CDR1 SEHNR and CDR2 FQNEAQ (reference sequence). The CDR3 has 16 amino acids. The V gene end was trimmed by 1 base and the J gene end by 4 bases; junction bases not matched to a gene: 6. The CDR3 protein is CASSLGASGGIETQYF. CDR3 bases: TGTGCCAGCAGCTTAGGTGCTAGCGGGGGTATAGAGACCCAGTACTTC.

This clone ranks as medium-sized. The chain carries TRBV28 and TRBJ1-4, with D unresolved. With 5 bases removed from V and 0 bases from J, the gap between germline ends came to 7 bases. Germline-derived CDR1 and CDR2 are MDHEN and SYDVKM. The CDR3 extends over 14 amino acids. The CDR3 protein is CASSDLTTNEKLFF. The CDR3 coding sequence is TGTGCCAGCAGTGATCTAACAACTAATGAAAAACTGTTTTTT.

This clone has a handful of counts. J is TRBJ2-7 and V is TRBV27; TRBD1 matches 12 bases. Germline loops: CDR1 MNHEY, CDR2 SMNVEV (reference sequence). The CDR3 totals 16 residues. V lost 6 bases to trimming and J lost 7 bases; unmatched junction nucleotides: 13. The CDR3 reads CASSPQVGQGAREQYF. As DNA, the CDR3 is TGTGCCAGCAGCCCCCAAGTGGGACAGGGGGCGAGAGAGCAGTACTTC.

The CDR3 spells CASRRVSSRYQYF. CDR3 nucleotide sequence: TGTGCCAGCAGACGGGTCTCTAGTCGATATCAGTACTTC. The chain has TRBV28 and TRBJ2-4, with unresolved D. Trimming removed 6 bases at V and 12 bases at J, with 18 bases between. This CDR3 contains 13 residues. Germline V CDR1 and CDR2: MDHEN, SYDVKM. The full variable domain, rest sourced from reference TRBV28 and TRBJ2-4, is DVKVTQSSRYLVKRTGEKVFLECVQDMDHENMFWYRQDPGLGLRLIYFSYDVKMKEKGDIPEGYSVSREKKERFSLILESASTNQTSMYLCASRRVSSRYQYFGAGTRLSVL.

Relative to its sample, this clone is large. The CDR3 DNA sequence: TGTGCCAGCAGCCAAGGGTTTGCTAGCGAACCGAACACCGGGGAGCTGTTTTTT. It is translated as CASSQGFASEPNTGELFF. The chain carries TRBV4-2 and TRBJ2-2, with D possibly TRBD2 on 6 matching bases. Per germline, CDR1 LGHNA and CDR2 YNFKEQ. V lost 1 base, J lost 0 bases, and 15 bases lay in between. The CDR3 has 18 amino acids.

This clone appeared a few times. The chain carries TRBV2 and TRBJ1-2; the D is unclear. V was shortened by 6 bases and J by 3 bases, with 14 bases between the two germline ends. CDR1 and CDR2 from the germline V gene are SNHLY and FYNNEI. The CDR3 sequence is 14 residues long. The CDR3 nucleotides read TGTGCCAGCAGGGTACAGCTAAATTACTATGGCTACACCTTC. This sequence encodes CASRVQLNYYGYTF.

The genes are TRBV21-1 and TRBJ2-7; no check of the table's D call, TRBD2, against the DNA was made. TRBV21-1 is labeled a pseudogene. CDR3 length: 15 residues. CDR3 amino acids: CASSTIRLRSYEQYF. CDR3 DNA sequence: TGTGCCAGCAGCACTATCAGACTCCGCTCCTACGAGCAGTACTTC.

This clone came up once. The chain carries TRBV4-1 and TRBJ1-4, with 12 bases that match TRBD1. The germline gives CDR1 MGHRA, CDR2 YSYEKL. Losses at the gene ends were 5 bases for V and 7 bases for J; bases not matched to a gene: 11. The CDR3 sequence is 17 residues long. The CDR3 protein is CASSLRDRGREGEKLFF. CDR3 bases: TGCGCCAGCAGCTTACGGGACAGGGGGCGCGAGGGTGAAAAACTGTTTTTT.

This clone is a singleton in its sample. CDR3 sequence reads: CASSLTGTNYGYTF. DNA of the CDR3: TGTGCCAGCAGTTTGACAGGGACTAACTATGGCTACACCTTC. This chain joins TRBV27 and TRBJ1-2, with 7 positions matching TRBD1. The germline V gene encodes CDR1 MNHEY and CDR2 SMNVEV (reference sequence). The CDR3 length is 14 residues. Trimming took 3 bases from V and 0 from J; bases not matched to a gene: 1.

The chain carries TRBV10-3 and TRBJ1-2; 8 bases line up with TRBD1. Trimming at V came to 6 bases and at J to 7 bases, leaving 10 bases not matched to a gene. This CDR3 spans 14 amino acids. In germline, CDR1 is ENHRY, CDR2 SYGVKD. The CDR3 nucleotides are TGTGCCATCAGAGGACAGGGAAGTTTGAGTGGCTACACCTTC. It codes for CAIRGQGSLSGYTF.

This clone was seen a few times. The chain is built from TRBV10-1 and TRBJ2-1; possibly TRBD1 for D (5 bases). CDR1 is WNHNN and CDR2 is SYGVQD in the germline V gene (reference sequence). The ends were cut back, 2 bases at V and 10 bases at J, with 12 bases in the middle. The CDR3 spans 13 residues. The CDR3 DNA is TGCGCCAGCAGTGAGCCAGGGATAAGGGAGCAGTTCTTC. Protein sequence: CASSEPGIREQFF.

This clone was counted a single time. Compared with germline, one end of the junction differs, possibly owing to a read error. The V and J genes are TRBV5-4 and TRBJ2-5, with a tentative D call TRBD1 (6 bases). The length of the CDR3 is 11 residues. CDR1 and CDR2 (germline): SGHNT, YYREEE (reference sequence). DNA for the CDR3: TGTGCCAGCAGCTTTCTCGGACAGAGTGACTTC. This encodes CASSFLGQSDF.